These 20 T cell receptor beta chains came from one sample sequenced in a study of tumor-infiltrating lymphocytes in localized non-small cell lung cancer. Libraries were prepared by immunoSEQ multiplex PCR; TCRdb keeps only in-frame clonotypes and omits some of them. The sample yields 11,000 to 15,000 clones, around 82% seen once. The sample was lung tumor tissue. These TCRs come from a human donor with non-small cell lung cancer.

This chain links TRBV5-6 with TRBJ1-5; TRBD1 matches at 12 bases. Germline assignment: CDR1 SGHDT and CDR2 YYEEEE. This CDR3 is built from 16 residues. Trimming at V came to 0 bases and at J to 9 bases, leaving 7 bases not matched to a gene. The CDR3 sequence: CASSLAGQGAPGPQHF. CDR3 coding DNA: TGTGCCAGCAGCTTGGCGGGACAGGGGGCTCCGGGGCCCCAGCATTTT.

The chain carries TRBV7-9 and TRBJ2-7; D not certain. The CDR3 length is 13 residues. CDR1 and CDR2 (germline): SEHNR, FQNEAQ (reference sequence). Trimming took off 0 bases at V and 3 bases at J, with 6 bases between the two ends. The CDR3 bases are TGTGCCAGCAGCTTAGCGGGCAGCTACGAGCAGTACTTC. Its protein product is CASSLAGSYEQYF.

V usage is TRBV15 and J usage is TRBJ2-3; TRBD2 agrees at 7 bases. The CDR3 sequence is 15 residues long. Germline CDR1 and CDR2: LNHNV and YYDKDF (reference sequence). V trimming: 1 base; J trimming: 10 bases; junction bases outside the gene matches: 11. The CDR3 reads CATSRGAEAGVAQYF. The DNA of the CDR3 is TGTGCCACCAGCAGAGGGGCAGAGGCGGGAGTGGCGCAGTATTTT. Variable domain in full (rest from reference TRBV15 and TRBJ2-3): DAMVIQNPRYQVTQFGKPVTLSCSQTLNHNVMYWYQQKSSQAPKLLFHYYDKDFNNEADTPDNFQSRRPNTSFCFLDIRSPGLGDTAMYLCATSRGAEAGVAQYFGPGTRLTVL.

This clone was counted a few times. The chain has TRBV6-4 and TRBJ2-1; TRBD2 matches 14 bases. Looked up from germline, CDR1 is MRHNA and CDR2 is SNTAGT. This CDR3 has 16 amino acids. J lost 6 bases, V lost 3 bases, and 4 bases had no gene match. In nucleotides, the CDR3 is TGTGCCAGCAGTGAAGGGGGGACTAGCGGGAGCAATGAGCAGTTCTTC. Translating it yields CASSEGGTSGSNEQFF.

The rearrangement joins TRBV6-1 to TRBJ2-3; TRBD2 matches at 8 bases. This CDR3 has 16 amino acids. The germline V gene has CDR1 MNHNS and CDR2 SASEGT. Trimming took 3 bases from V and 3 from J; bases not matched to a gene: 8. CDR3 sequence: CASSELAGGGTDTQYF. The CDR3 DNA is TGTGCCAGCAGTGAGCTAGCGGGTGGCGGGACAGATACGCAGTATTTT.

CDR3 loop: CAWSATGGPTDTQYF. The CDR3 bases are TGTGCCTGGAGCGCTACGGGGGGGCCAACAGATACGCAGTATTTT. The V gene is TRBV30, the J gene TRBJ2-3, with TRBD2 identical over 8 bases. Germline values: CDR1 GTSNPN, CDR2 SVGIG (reference sequence). This CDR3 is 15 amino acids long. J gave up 3 bases and V 3 bases, and 8 bases lay outside the gene matches.

This rearrangement joins TRBV15 to TRBJ2-5; unclear D gene. V shed 0 bases and J shed 5 bases, with 7 bases lying between them. Germline V lookup: CDR1 LNHNV, CDR2 YYDKDF (reference sequence). The CDR3 consists of 13 residues. In DNA form, the CDR3 reads TGTGCCACCAGCAGAGATTTGCTCGAGACCCAGTACTTC. Its protein is CATSRDLLETQYF.

V is TRBV5-1 and J is TRBJ2-1, with 7 bases aligning to TRBD2. The CDR3 spans 15 residues. Losses at the gene ends were 0 bases for V and 9 bases for J; bases not matched to a gene: 9. The germline gives CDR1 SGHRS, CDR2 YFSETQ. The CDR3: CASSLVTGGSGEQFF. As DNA, the CDR3 is TGCGCCAGCAGCTTGGTAACGGGAGGATCGGGTGAGCAGTTCTTC.

The chain uses TRBV4-1 and TRBJ1-6; D unresolved. With 3 bases removed from V and 1 base from J, the gap between germline ends came to 4 bases. Germline V CDR1 and CDR2: MGHRA, YSYEKL. The CDR3 covers 14 residues. The CDR3 sequence: CASSQGSYNSPLHF. CDR3 sequence (DNA): TGCGCCAGCAGCCAGGGTTCCTATAATTCACCCCTCCACTTT.

This clone showed up just a few times. The chain carries TRBV4-2 and TRBJ1-5, with D perhaps matching TRBD1 (5 bases). Deletions cut 0 bases from V and 2 bases from J, with 11 bases between. The CDR3 runs 16 residues. Looked up from germline, CDR1 is LGHNA and CDR2 is YNFKEQ. The DNA for the CDR3 is TGTGCCAGCAGCCAAGATTTGGGGCTGGGCAATCAGCCCCAGCATTTT. This codes for CASSQDLGLGNQPQHF.

The chain employs TRBV7-9 and TRBJ1-1; D perhaps matches TRBD1 (6 bases). The V and J ends lost 3 bases and 7 bases respectively, with 15 bases between them. This CDR3 is 14 amino acids long. The germline CDR1 and CDR2 sequences are SEHNR and FQNEAQ (reference sequence). CDR3 nucleotide sequence: TGTGCCAGCAGCTTTGAGGGGGGACACATTGAAGCTTTCTTT. Its protein product is CASSFEGGHIEAFF.

The V call is TRBV6-6, the J call TRBJ1-5; the match to TRBD1 covers 7 bases. Per the germline V gene, CDR1 is MNHNY and CDR2 is SVGAGI (reference sequence). This CDR3 spans 14 amino acids. The V segment lost 4 bases and the J segment 4 bases; nucleotides outside the gene matches: 4. CDR3 loop: CASSWGQKNQPQHF. In DNA form, the CDR3 reads TGTGCCAGCAGTTGGGGACAGAAAAATCAGCCCCAGCATTTT.

The V and J genes are TRBV19 and TRBJ1-5; no reliable D call. In germline, CDR1 is LNHDA, CDR2 SQIVND (reference sequence). The CDR3 is made up of 14 amino acids. The V end was cut by 3 bases, the J end by 4 bases, with 10 bases between. The chain's CDR3 is CASSMWSDNQPQHF. CDR3 DNA sequence: TGTGCCAGTAGTATGTGGTCAGATAATCAGCCCCAGCATTTT. The full variable domain, rest sourced from reference TRBV19 and TRBJ1-5, is DGGITQSPKYLFRKEGQNVTLSCEQNLNHDAMYWYRQDPGQGLRLIYYSQIVNDFQKGDIAEGYSVSREKKESFPLTVTSAQKNPTAFYLCASSMWSDNQPQHFGDGTRLSIL.

The genes are TRBV21-1 and TRBJ2-5; the D call TRBD2 from the table was never checked on the DNA. TRBV21-1 is noted as a pseudogene. The CDR3 has 18 residues. In nucleotides, the CDR3 is TGTGCCAGCAGCAAAGTTGGAGGATGGCGGGGGGGCCTAGAGACCCAGTACTTC. Translating gives CASSKVGGWRGGLETQYF.

This chain connects TRBV30 to TRBJ2-3, with 15 nucleotides matching TRBD2. V dropped 2 bases and J dropped 6; count of bases not matched to a gene: 9. The CDR3 is 17 residues long. Germline values: CDR1 GTSNPN, CDR2 SVGIG (reference sequence). CDR3 loop: CAWSHTRTSGGVDTQYF. In nucleotides, the CDR3 is TGTGCCTGGAGTCATACTAGGACTAGCGGGGGGGTGGATACGCAGTATTTT.

The chain joins TRBV14 to TRBJ2-4; no reliable D call. CDR1 and CDR2 (germline): SGHDN, FVKESK. The CDR3 is 13 residues long. Trimming took 1 base from V and 7 from J, leaving 8 bases between them. CDR3 residues: CASSQGGGNIQYF. The CDR3 bases are TGTGCCAGCAGCCAAGGGGGTGGGAACATTCAGTACTTC.

This chain links TRBV6-5 with TRBJ1-2, with a weak D call TRBD1 (6 bases). In germline, CDR1 is MNHEY, CDR2 SVGAGI. Trimming removed 0 bases at V and 2 bases at J, with 10 bases between. This CDR3 is built from 15 residues. CDR3 protein: CASSYSGGKNYGYTF. The CDR3, as DNA: TGTGCCAGCAGTTACTCCGGGGGCAAAAACTATGGCTACACCTTC.

The chain carries TRBV18 and TRBJ2-7, with D perhaps matching TRBD1 or TRBD2 (5 bases each). V was pared by 2 bases and J by 5 bases, with 19 bases between. Germline V gene lookup returns CDR1 KGHSH and CDR2 LQKENI. This CDR3 spans 16 amino acids. In nucleotides, the CDR3 is TGTGCCAGCTCACCATTGGGAGCTGCCGTCAGGGACGAGCAGTACTTC. Translated, it gives CASSPLGAAVRDEQYF.

The CDR3 coding sequence is TGTGCCAGCAGTTCGCTACAGGGAGAGGAGACCCAGTACTTC. Its translation: CASSSLQGEETQYF. The chain is built from TRBV27 and TRBJ2-5; a weak D match, TRBD1 (6 bases). This CDR3 is 14 amino acids long. V gave up 4 bases and J gave up 5 bases, with 14 bases separating them. Germline V lookup: CDR1 MNHEY, CDR2 SMNVEV (reference sequence).

The chain uses TRBV6-1 and TRBJ2-7; 7 nucleotides agree with TRBD2. The CDR3 length is 11 residues. Germline CDR1 and CDR2: MNHNS and SASEGT. V trimming: 5 bases; J trimming: 7 bases; junction bases outside the gene matches: 2. In nucleotides, the CDR3 is TGTGCCAGCAGTCTGGGGGGGGAGCAGTACTTC. Amino acid sequence: CASSLGGEQYF.